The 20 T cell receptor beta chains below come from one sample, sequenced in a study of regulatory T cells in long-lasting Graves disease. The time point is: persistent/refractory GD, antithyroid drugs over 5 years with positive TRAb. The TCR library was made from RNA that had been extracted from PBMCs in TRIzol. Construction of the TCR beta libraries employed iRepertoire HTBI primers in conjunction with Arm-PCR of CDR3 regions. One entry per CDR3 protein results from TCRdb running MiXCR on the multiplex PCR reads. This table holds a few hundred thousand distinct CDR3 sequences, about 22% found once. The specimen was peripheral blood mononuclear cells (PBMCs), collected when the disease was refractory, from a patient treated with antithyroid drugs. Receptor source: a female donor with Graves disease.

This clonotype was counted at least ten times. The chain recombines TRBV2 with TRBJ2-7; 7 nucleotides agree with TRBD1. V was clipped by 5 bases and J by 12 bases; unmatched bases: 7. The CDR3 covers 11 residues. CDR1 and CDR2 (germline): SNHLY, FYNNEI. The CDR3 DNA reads TGTGCCAGCAGTCGTTACAGGGGTCCGTACTTC. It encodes CASSRYRGPYF.

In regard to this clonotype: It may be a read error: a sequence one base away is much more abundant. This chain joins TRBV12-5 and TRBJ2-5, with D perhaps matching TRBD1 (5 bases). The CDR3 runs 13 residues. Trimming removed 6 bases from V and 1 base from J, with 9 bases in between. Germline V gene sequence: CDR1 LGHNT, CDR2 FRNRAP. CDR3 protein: CASGTTAQETQYF. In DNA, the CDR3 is TGTGCTAGTGGAACGACAGCCCAAGAGACCCAGTACTTC.

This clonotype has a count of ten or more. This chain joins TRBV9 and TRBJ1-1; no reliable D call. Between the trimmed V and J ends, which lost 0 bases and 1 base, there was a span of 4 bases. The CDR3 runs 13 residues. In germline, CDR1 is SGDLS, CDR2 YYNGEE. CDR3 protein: CASSVGPNTEAFF. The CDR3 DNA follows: TGTGCCAGCAGCGTAGGACCGAACACTGAAGCTTTCTTT.

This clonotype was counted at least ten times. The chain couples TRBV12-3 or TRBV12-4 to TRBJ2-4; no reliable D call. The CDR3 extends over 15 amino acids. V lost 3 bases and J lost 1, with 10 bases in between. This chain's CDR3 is CASSFVGSAKNIQYF. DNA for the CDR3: TGTGCCAGCAGTTTCGTAGGGTCGGCCAAAAACATTCAGTACTTC.

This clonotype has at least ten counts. This CDR3 reads CASSFNYQSVRETQYF. The CDR3 nucleotides read TGTGCCAGCAGTTTTAATTATCAGTCAGTTAGGGAGACCCAGTACTTC. The chain recombines TRBV12-3 or TRBV12-4 with TRBJ2-5; D uncertain. V was clipped by 3 bases and J by 5 bases, with 19 bases between them. This CDR3 contains 16 residues.

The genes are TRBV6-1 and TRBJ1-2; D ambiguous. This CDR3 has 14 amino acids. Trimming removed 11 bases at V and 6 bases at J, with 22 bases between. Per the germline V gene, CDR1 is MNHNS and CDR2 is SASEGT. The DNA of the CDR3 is TGTGCCGGTCGACGGGCCTCCCGACCCGATGGCTACACCTTC. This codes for CAGRRASRPDGYTF.

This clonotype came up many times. This chain's CDR3 is CASSSTQGAGGYTF. Here the CDR3 DNA reads TGTGCCAGCAGCTCAACGCAGGGGGCAGGTGGCTACACCTTC. V and J are TRBV7-3 and TRBJ1-2; TRBD1 matches at 8 bases. From germline, CDR1 is SGHTA and CDR2 FQGTGA. This CDR3 has 14 residues. V gave up 4 bases and J gave up 7 bases; unmatched junction bases: 8.

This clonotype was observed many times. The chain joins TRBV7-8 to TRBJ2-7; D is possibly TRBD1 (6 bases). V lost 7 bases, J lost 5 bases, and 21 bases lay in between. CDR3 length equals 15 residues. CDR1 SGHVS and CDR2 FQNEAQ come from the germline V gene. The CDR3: CASTLRGQGSNEQYF. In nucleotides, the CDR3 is TGTGCCAGCACCCTACGGGGCCAGGGGAGTAACGAGCAGTACTTC.

The CDR3, as DNA: TGTGCCAGCAGCGCCTATACTAGCGGGACGAACACCGGGGAGCTGTTTTTT. It translates to CASSAYTSGTNTGELFF. The V and J genes are TRBV7-2 and TRBJ2-2; 10 bases fit TRBD2. Germline V lookup: CDR1 SGHTA, CDR2 FQGNSA. CDR3 length: 17 amino acids. Trimming at V came to 5 bases and at J to 0 bases, leaving 6 bases not matched to a gene.

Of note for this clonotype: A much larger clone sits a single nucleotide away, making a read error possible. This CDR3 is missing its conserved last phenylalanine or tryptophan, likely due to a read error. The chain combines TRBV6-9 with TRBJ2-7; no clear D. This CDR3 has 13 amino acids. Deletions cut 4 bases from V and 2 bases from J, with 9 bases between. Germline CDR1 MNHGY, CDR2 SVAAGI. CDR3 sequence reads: CASSWVGAYEQYC. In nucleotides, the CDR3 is TGTGCCAGCAGTTGGGTCGGAGCCTACGAGCAGTACTGC.

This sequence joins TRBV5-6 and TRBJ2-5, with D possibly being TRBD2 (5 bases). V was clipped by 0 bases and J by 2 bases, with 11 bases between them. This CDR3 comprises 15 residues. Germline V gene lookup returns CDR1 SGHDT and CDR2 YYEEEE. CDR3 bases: TGTGCCAGCAGCTTGGGAGGGCTAGAGCAAGAGACCCAGTACTTC. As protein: CASSLGGLEQETQYF.

CDR3 amino acids: CATSVQGTNTGELFF. The DNA of the CDR3 is TGTGCCACCAGTGTACAGGGGACGAACACCGGGGAGCTGTTTTTT. The chain has TRBV24-1 and TRBJ2-2; TRBD1 agrees at 7 bases. The CDR3 sequence is 15 residues long. V was pared by 5 bases and J by 0 bases, with 2 bases of the junction left unmatched. Per germline, CDR1 KGHDR and CDR2 SFDVKD.

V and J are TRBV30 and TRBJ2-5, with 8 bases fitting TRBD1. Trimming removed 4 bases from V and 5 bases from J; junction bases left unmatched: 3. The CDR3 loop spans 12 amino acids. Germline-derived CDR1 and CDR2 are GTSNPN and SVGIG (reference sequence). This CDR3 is CAWTGGSETQYF. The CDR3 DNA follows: TGTGCCTGGACAGGGGGCTCGGAGACCCAGTACTTC. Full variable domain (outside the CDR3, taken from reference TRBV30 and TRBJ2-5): SQTIHQWPATLVQPVGSPLSLECTVEGTSNPNLYWYRQAAGRGLQLLFYSVGIGQISSEVPQNLSASRPQDRQFILSSKKLLLSDSGFYLCAWTGGSETQYFGPGTRLLVL.

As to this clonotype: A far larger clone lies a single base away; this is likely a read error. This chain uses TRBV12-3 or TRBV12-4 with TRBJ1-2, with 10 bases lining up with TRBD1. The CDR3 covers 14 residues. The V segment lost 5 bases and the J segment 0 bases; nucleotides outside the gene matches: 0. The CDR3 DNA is TGTGCCAGCAGTGGACAGGGGGCTAACTATGGCTACACCTTC. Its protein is CASSGQGANYGYTF.

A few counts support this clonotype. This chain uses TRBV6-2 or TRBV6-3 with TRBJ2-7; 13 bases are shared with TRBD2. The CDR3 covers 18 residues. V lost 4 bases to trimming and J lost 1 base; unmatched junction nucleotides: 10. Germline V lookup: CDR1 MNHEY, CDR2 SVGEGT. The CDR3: CASSSRPGTSGASYEQYF. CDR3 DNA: TGTGCCAGCAGTTCCCGTCCCGGGACTAGCGGGGCGTCCTACGAGCAGTACTTC.

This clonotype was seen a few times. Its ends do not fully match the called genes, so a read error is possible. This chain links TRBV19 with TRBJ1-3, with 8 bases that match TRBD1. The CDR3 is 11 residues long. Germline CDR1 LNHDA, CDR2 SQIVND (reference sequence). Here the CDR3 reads CAYPAGTGVFF. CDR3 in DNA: TGTGCCTACCCTGCCGGGACAGGAGTCTTTTTT. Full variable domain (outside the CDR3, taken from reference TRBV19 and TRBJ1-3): DGGITQSPKYLFRKEGQNVTLSCEQNLNHDAMYWYRQDPGQGLRLIYYSQIVNDFQKGDIAEGYSVSREKKESFPLTVTSAQKNPTAFYLCAYPAGTGVFFGEGSWLTVV.

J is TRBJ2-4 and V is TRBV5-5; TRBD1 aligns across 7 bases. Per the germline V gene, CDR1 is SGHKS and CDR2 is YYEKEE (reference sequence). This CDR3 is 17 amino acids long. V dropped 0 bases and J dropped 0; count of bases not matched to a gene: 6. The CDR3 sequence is CASSLGRGPIAKNIQYF. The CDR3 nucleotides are TGTGCCAGCAGCTTGGGAAGGGGGCCGATAGCCAAAAACATTCAGTACTTC.

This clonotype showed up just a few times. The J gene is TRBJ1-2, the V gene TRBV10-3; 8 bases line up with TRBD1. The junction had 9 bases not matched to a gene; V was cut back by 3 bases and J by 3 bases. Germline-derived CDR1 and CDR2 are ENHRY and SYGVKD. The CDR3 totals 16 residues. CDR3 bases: TGTGCCATCAGTGAATTCGGAGGACAGGGACACTATGGCTACACCTTC. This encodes CAISEFGGQGHYGYTF.

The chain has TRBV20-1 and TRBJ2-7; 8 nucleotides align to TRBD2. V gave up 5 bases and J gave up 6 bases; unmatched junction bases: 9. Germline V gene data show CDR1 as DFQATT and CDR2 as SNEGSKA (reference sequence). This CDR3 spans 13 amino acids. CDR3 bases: TGCAGTGCTGCCTATCGACTAGCGCGCGAGCAGTACTTC. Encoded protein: CSAAYRLAREQYF.

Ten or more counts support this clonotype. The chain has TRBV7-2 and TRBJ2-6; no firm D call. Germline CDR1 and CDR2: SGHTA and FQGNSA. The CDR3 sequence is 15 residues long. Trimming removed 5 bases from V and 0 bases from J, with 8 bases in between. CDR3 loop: CASSPLLSGANVLTF. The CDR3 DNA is TGTGCCAGCAGCCCGCTGCTCTCTGGGGCCAACGTCCTGACTTTC.